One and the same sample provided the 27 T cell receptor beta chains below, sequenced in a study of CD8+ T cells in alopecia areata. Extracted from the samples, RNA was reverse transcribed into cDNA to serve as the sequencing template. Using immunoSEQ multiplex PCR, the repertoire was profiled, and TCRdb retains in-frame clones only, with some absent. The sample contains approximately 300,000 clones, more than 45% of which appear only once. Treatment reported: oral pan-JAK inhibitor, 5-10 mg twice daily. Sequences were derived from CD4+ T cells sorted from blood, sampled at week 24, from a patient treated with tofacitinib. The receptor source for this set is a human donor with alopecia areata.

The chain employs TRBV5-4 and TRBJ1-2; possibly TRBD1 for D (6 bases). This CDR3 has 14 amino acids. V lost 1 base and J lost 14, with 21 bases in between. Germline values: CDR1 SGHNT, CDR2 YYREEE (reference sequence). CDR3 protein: CASSLSAEGHLGTF. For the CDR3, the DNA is TGTGCCAGCAGCTTGTCGGCGGAGGGACACCTCGGAACCTTC.

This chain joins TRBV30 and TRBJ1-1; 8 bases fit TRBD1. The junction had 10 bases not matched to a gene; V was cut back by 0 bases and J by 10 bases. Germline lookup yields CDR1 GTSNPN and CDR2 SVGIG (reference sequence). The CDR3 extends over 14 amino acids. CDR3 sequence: CAWSVGQGALGAFF. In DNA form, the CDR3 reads TGTGCCTGGAGTGTAGGACAGGGCGCCCTAGGAGCTTTCTTT. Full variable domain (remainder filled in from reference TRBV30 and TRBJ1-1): SQTIHQWPATLVQPVGSPLSLECTVEGTSNPNLYWYRQAAGRGLQLLFYSVGIGQISSEVPQNLSASRPQDRQFILSSKKLLLSDSGFYLCAWSVGQGALGAFFGQGTRLTVV.

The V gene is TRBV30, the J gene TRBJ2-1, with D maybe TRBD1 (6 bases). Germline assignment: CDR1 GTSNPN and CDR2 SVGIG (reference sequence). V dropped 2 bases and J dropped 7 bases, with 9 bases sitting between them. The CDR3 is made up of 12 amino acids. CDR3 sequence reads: CAWSNRANEQFF. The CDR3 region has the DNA TGTGCCTGGAGTAACAGGGCTAATGAGCAGTTCTTC.

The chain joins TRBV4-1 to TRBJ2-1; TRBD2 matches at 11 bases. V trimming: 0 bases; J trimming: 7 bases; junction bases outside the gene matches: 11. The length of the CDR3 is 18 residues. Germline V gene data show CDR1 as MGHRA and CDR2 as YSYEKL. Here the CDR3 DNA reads TGCGCCAGCAGCCAAGATTTTGCTAGCGGGGGGCCGGGGAATGAGCAGTTCTTC. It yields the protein CASSQDFASGGPGNEQFF.

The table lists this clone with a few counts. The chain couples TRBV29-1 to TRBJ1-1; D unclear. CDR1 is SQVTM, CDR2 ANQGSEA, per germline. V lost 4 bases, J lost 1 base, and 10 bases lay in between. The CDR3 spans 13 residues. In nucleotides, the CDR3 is TGCAGCGTTGCCCCGATGGGGAACACTGAAGCTTTCTTT. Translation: CSVAPMGNTEAFF.

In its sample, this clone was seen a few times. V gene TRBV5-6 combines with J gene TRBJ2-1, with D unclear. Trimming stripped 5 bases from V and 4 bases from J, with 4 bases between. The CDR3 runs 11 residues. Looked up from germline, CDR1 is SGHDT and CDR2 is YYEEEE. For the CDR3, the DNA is TGTGCCAGCAGAAGGTACAATGAGCAGTTCTTC. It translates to CASRRYNEQFF.

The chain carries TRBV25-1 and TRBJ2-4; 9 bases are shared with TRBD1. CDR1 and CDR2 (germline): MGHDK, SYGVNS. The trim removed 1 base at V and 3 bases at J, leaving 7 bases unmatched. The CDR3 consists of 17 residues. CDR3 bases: TGTGCCAGCAGTGAATGGGGACAGGGCCCGTACAAAAACATTCAGTACTTC. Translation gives CASSEWGQGPYKNIQYF.

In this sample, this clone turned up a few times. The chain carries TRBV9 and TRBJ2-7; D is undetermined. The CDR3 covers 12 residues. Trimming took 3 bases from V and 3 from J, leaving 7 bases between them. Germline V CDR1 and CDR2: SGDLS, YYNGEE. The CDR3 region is CASSGKGYEQYF. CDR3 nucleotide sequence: TGTGCCAGCAGCGGAAAGGGCTACGAGCAGTACTTC.

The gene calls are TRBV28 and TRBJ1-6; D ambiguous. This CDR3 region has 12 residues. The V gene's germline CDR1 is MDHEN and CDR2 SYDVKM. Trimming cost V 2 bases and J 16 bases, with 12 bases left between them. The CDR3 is CASSLNSRQLHF. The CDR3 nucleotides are TGTGCCAGCAGTTTAAATAGCCGCCAGCTCCACTTT.

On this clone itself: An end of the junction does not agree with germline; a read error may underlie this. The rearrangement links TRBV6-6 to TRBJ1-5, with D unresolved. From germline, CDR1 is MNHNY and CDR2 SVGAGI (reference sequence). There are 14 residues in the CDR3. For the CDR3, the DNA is TGTGCCAGCAATTACGGAGGTTCAAATCAGCCCCAGCATTTT. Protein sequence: CASNYGGSNQPQHF.

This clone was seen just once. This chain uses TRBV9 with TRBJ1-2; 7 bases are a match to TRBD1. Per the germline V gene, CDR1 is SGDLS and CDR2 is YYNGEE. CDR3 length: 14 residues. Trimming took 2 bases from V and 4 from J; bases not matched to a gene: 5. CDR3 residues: CASSVGTEPYGYTF. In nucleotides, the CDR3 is TGTGCCAGCAGCGTCGGGACAGAACCCTATGGCTACACCTTC.

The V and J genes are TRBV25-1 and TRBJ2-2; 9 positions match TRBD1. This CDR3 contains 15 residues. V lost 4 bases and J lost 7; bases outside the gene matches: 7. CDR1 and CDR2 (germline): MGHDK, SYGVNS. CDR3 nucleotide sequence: TGTGCCAGCAGTGGTGGACAGGGGAGAGTCGGGGAGCTGTTTTTT. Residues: CASSGGQGRVGELFF.

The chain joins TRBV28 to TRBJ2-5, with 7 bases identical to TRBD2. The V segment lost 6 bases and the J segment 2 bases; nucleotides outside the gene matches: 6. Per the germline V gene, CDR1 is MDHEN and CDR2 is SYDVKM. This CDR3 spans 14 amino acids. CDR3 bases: TGTGCCAGCAGCCAAGGACTAGAGCAAGAGACCCAGTACTTC. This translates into CASSQGLEQETQYF.

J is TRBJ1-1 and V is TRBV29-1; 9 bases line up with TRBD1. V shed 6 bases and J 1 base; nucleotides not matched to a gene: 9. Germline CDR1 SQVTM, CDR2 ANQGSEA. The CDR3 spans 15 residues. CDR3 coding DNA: TGCAGCGTCGAACAAACAGGGGGCTGGAACACTGAAGCTTTCTTT. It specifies CSVEQTGGWNTEAFF.

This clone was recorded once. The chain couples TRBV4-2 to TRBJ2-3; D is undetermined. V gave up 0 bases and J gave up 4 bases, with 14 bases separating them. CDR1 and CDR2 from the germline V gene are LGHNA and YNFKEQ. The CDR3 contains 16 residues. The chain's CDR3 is CASSQDYLGFADTQYF. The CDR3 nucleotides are TGTGCCAGCAGCCAAGATTACTTGGGTTTCGCAGATACGCAGTATTTT.

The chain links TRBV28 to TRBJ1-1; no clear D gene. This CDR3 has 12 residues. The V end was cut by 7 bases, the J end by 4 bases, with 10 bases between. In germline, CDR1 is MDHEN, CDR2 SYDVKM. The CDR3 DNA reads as TGTGCCAGCAAGGCTGGTAGCACTGAAGCTTTCTTT. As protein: CASKAGSTEAFF.

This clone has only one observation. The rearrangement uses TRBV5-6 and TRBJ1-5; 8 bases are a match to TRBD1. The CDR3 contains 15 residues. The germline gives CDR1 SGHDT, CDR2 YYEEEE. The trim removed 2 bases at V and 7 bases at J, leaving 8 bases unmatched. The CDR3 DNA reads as TGTGCCAGCAGCTTTCAGCAGGGGGCCATCCAGCCCCAGCATTTT. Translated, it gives CASSFQQGAIQPQHF. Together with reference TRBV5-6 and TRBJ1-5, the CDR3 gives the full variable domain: DAGVTQSPTHLIKTRGQQVTLRCSPKSGHDTVSWYQQALGQGPQFIFQYYEEEERQRGNFPDRFSGHQFPNYSSELNVNALLLGDSALYLCASSFQQGAIQPQHFGDGTRLSIL.

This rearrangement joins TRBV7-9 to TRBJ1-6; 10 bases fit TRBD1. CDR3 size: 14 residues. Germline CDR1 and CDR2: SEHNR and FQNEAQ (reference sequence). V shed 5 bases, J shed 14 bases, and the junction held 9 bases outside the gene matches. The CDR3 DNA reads TGTGCCAGCAGCGAGACAGGGGGCGCGAACGCCCTCCACTTT. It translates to CASSETGGANALHF. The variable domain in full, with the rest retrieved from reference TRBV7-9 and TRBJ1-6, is DTGVSQNPRHKITKRGQNVTFRCDPISEHNRLYWYRQTLGQGPEFLTYFQNEAQLEKSRLLSDRFSAERPKGSFSTLEIQRTEQGDSAMYLCASSETGGANALHFGNGTRLTVT.

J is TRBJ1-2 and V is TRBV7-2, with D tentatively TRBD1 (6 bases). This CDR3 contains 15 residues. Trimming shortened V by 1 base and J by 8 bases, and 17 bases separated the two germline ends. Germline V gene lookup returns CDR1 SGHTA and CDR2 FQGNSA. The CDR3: CASSLDSGQPSGYTF. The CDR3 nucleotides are TGTGCCAGCAGCTTAGACTCTGGACAGCCCTCCGGCTACACCTTC.

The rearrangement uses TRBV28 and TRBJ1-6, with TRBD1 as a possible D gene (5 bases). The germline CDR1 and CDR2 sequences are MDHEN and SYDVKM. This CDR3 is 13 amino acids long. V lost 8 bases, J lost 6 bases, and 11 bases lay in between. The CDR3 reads CASSGGVNSPLHF. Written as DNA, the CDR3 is TGTGCCAGCTCGGGAGGGGTTAATTCACCCCTCCACTTT.

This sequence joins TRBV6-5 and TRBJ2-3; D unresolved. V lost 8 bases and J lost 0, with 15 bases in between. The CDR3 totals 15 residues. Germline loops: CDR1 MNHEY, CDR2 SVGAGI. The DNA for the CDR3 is TGTGCCAGCCGGCCTAAGGGATCTAGCACAGATACGCAGTATTTT. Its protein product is CASRPKGSSTDTQYF.

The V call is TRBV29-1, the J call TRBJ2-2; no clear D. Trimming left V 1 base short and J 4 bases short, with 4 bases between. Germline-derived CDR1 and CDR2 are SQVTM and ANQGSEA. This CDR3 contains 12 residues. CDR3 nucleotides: TGCAGCGTTGAAGGGCTCACCGGGGAGCTGTTTTTT. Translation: CSVEGLTGELFF.

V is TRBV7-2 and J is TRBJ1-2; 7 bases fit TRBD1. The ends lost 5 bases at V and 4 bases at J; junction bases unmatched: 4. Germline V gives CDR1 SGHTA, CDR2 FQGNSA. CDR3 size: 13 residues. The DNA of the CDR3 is TGTGCCAGCAGCGCCGGACAGGTCTATGGCTACACCTTC. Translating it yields CASSAGQVYGYTF.

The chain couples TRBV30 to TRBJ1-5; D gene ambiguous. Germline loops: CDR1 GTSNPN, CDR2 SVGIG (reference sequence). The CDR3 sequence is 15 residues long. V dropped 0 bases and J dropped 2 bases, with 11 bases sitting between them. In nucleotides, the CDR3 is TGTGCCTGGAGTGTGAGTAACTACGGCAATCAGCCCCAGCATTTT. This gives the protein CAWSVSNYGNQPQHF.

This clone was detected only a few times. In DNA, the CDR3 is TGTGCCTGGAGTCGTTGGGATGAGCAGTTCTTC. It encodes CAWSRWDEQFF. The V gene is TRBV30, the J gene TRBJ2-1; no firm D call. V lost 2 bases to trimming and J lost 8 bases, with 7 bases between them. This CDR3 region has 11 residues. Germline V gene sequence: CDR1 GTSNPN, CDR2 SVGIG (reference sequence). The complete variable domain, with remaining parts taken from reference TRBV30 and TRBJ2-1, reads SQTIHQWPATLVQPVGSPLSLECTVEGTSNPNLYWYRQAAGRGLQLLFYSVGIGQISSEVPQNLSASRPQDRQFILSSKKLLLSDSGFYLCAWSRWDEQFFGPGTRLTVL.

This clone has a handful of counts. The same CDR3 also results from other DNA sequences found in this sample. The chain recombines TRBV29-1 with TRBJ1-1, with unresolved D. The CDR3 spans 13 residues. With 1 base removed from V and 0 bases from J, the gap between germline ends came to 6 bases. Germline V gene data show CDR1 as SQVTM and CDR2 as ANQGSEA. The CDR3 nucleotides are TGCAGCGTTGAAGGGCGGATGAACACTGAAGCTTTCTTT. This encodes CSVEGRMNTEAFF. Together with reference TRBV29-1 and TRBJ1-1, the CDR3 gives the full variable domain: SAVISQKPSRDICQRGTSLTIQCQVDSQVTMMFWYRQQPGQSLTLIATANQGSEATYESGFVIDKFPISRPNLTFSTLTVSNMSPEDSSIYLCSVEGRMNTEAFFGQGTRLTVV.

The CDR3 is CASSTAVNTEAFF. The CDR3 region has the DNA TGTGCCAGCAGCACGGCAGTCAACACTGAAGCTTTCTTT. The J gene is TRBJ1-1, the V gene TRBV14, with D uncertain. The CDR3 sequence is 13 residues long. The V gene's germline CDR1 is SGHDN and CDR2 FVKESK. Between the trimmed V and J ends, which lost 5 bases and 2 bases, there was a span of 9 bases.